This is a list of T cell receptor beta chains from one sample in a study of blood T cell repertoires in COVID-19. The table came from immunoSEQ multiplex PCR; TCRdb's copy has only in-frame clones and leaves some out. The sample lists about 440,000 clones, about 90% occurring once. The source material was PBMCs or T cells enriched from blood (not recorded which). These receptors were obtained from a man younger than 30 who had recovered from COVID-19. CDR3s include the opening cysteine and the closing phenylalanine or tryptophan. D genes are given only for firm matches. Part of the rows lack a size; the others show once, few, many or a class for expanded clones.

DNA: TGTGCCAGCAGCGCAGGCGGGATAAGGGGTGAAAAACTGTTTTTT; CDR3: CASSAGGIRGEKLFF; D: .; V: TRBV3-1/TRBV3-2; J: TRBJ1-4; size: .
DNA: TGCGCCAGCAGCCCGACGAGTAGCGGGAGAATCAATGAGCAGTTCTTC; CDR3: CASSPTSSGRINEQFF; D: TRBD2; V: TRBV4-1; J: TRBJ2-1; size: .
DNA: TGCAGCGTTGGGGATCCGGGATCGGAAGCTTTCTTT; CDR3: CSVGDPGSEAFF; D: .; V: TRBV29-1; J: TRBJ1-1; size: .
DNA: TGTGCCAGCAGCCCGACAGCGTATAATTCACCCCTCCACTTT; CDR3: CASSPTAYNSPLHF; D: .; V: TRBV28; J: TRBJ1-6; size: once
DNA: TGTGCCCCCCGCCCCCAGGGAGGTCGGTACTTC; CDR3: CAPRPQGGRYF; D: .; V: TRBV25-1; J: TRBJ2-7; size: .
DNA: TGCGCCTCGAAGAAGCCAGGGCGAGAGACCCAGTACTTC; CDR3: CASKKPGRETQYF; D: .; V: TRBV4-1; J: TRBJ2-5; size: .
DNA: TGCGCCAGCAGCTTGTCCCGGACAGGGATCCACGAGCAGTACTTC; CDR3: CASSLSRTGIHEQYF; D: TRBD1; V: TRBV5-1; J: TRBJ2-7; size: .
DNA: TGTGCCTGGAGTGGCCCCAGAGCGGGTGCTACCACAGATACGCAGTATTTT; CDR3: CAWSGPRAGATTDTQYF; D: .; V: TRBV30; J: TRBJ2-3; size: .
DNA: TGTGCCAGCTTGGGAGTTGCTCTCTACAATGAGCAGTTCTTC; CDR3: CASLGVALYNEQFF; D: .; V: TRBV2; J: TRBJ2-1; size: .
DNA: TGTGCCAGCAGCCCCCAAGGGGCCAATGAGCAGTTCTTC; CDR3: CASSPQGANEQFF; D: .; V: TRBV7-6; J: TRBJ2-1; size: .
DNA: TGTGCCAGCAGCTCTGCGGGGGGGGAGGATGGAAACACCATATATTTT; CDR3: CASSSAGGEDGNTIYF; D: .; V: TRBV28; J: TRBJ1-3; size: once
DNA: TGCGCCAGCAGCCAAAGGCAGGGGGACTACGAGCAGTACTTC; CDR3: CASSQRQGDYEQYF; D: TRBD1; V: TRBV4-1; J: TRBJ2-7; size: .
DNA: TGTGCCAGTAGTTCGAGACAGGGGATGAACAATCAGCCCCAGCATTTT; CDR3: CASSSRQGMNNQPQHF; D: TRBD1; V: TRBV19; J: TRBJ1-5; size: .
DNA: TGTGCCAGCAGACTTACTAGCGGGGGTTCCTACAATGAGCAGTTCTTC; CDR3: CASRLTSGGSYNEQFF; D: TRBD2; V: TRBV27; J: TRBJ2-1; size: .
DNA: TGCGCCAGCAGTGAGGAGGTAGCGGTAAACACCGGGGAGCTGTTTTTT; CDR3: CASSEEVAVNTGELFF; D: .; V: TRBV10-2; J: TRBJ2-2; size: once
DNA: TGTGCCAGCAGTTCCGACTATGGCTACACCTTC; CDR3: CASSSDYGYTF; D: .; V: TRBV6-5; J: TRBJ1-2; size: .
DNA: TGTGCCAGCAGCGTAGGAGCGGGAGGCTTCTCCTACGAGCAGTACTTC; CDR3: CASSVGAGGFSYEQYF; D: TRBD2; V: TRBV9; J: TRBJ2-7; size: .
DNA: TGTGCCAGTAGTATAGCAGGGGTCGGTGAAAAACTGTTTTTT; CDR3: CASSIAGVGEKLFF; D: .; V: TRBV19; J: TRBJ1-4; size: .
DNA: TGTGCCAGCAGCCAAGTCCAAGGAGCCCCCATCTATGGCTACACCTTC; CDR3: CASSQVQGAPIYGYTF; D: .; V: TRBV4-2; J: TRBJ1-2; size: few
DNA: TGTGCCAGCTCACCACCTAGCGGAAACTACGAGCAGTACTTC; CDR3: CASSPPSGNYEQYF; D: .; V: TRBV18; J: TRBJ2-7; size: .
DNA: TGCGCCAGCAGTTGGACTAGCGGGACCTACGAGCAGTACTTC; CDR3: CASSWTSGTYEQYF; D: TRBD2; V: TRBV10-2; J: TRBJ2-7; size: .
DNA: TGCGCCAGCAGCTGGACAGGGGATTGGAAAAACACCATATATTTT; CDR3: CASSWTGDWKNTIYF; D: TRBD1; V: TRBV5-1; J: TRBJ1-3; size: once
DNA: TGCGCCAGCAGCGGAGGCAAGCGGGCCCCGACAGATACGCAGTATTTT; CDR3: CASSGGKRAPTDTQYF; D: .; V: TRBV10-2; J: TRBJ2-3; size: .
DNA: TGTGCCTGGAGTGTAACAGGGGATACTGAAGCTTTCTTT; CDR3: CAWSVTGDTEAFF; D: TRBD1; V: TRBV30; J: TRBJ1-1; size: .
DNA: TGCGCCAGCAGTGAGGGCCAGGGGCCGAATGAAAAACTGTTTTTT; CDR3: CASSEGQGPNEKLFF; D: .; V: TRBV10-1; J: TRBJ1-4; size: .
DNA: TGTGCCACCAGCAGAGGGAAAGGGCCGGGGGGCTACACCTTC; CDR3: CATSRGKGPGGYTF; D: .; V: TRBV15; J: TRBJ1-2; size: .
DNA: TGTGCCAGTAGTTCGATTACGCCGGGACAGGGGGCTTACTATGGCTACACCTTC; CDR3: CASSSITPGQGAYYGYTF; D: TRBD1; V: TRBV19; J: TRBJ1-2; size: .
DNA: TGCGCCAGCAGCCAAGATGGTGGACAACTGAACACTGAAGCTTTCTTT; CDR3: CASSQDGGQLNTEAFF; D: .; V: TRBV4-1; J: TRBJ1-1; size: few
DNA: TGTGCCAGCATCACTGCAGGCAGGGCCTTGGTAGCTGAAGCTTTCTTT; CDR3: CASITAGRALVAEAFF; D: .; V: TRBV19; J: TRBJ1-1; size: once
DNA: TGTGCCAGCAGCCAGGAGTACACTGAAGCTTTCTTT; CDR3: CASSQEYTEAFF; D: .; V: TRBV6-2/TRBV6-3; J: TRBJ1-1; size: .
DNA: TGTGCCAGCAGCCCAATTAGCGGGAGGGCCGATGAGACCCAGTACTTC; CDR3: CASSPISGRADETQYF; D: TRBD2; V: TRBV3-1/TRBV3-2; J: TRBJ2-5; size: .
DNA: TGTGCCACCAGTGATTCCTTAGCAGGAGGTCTGTTCTTC; CDR3: CATSDSLAGGLFF; D: .; V: TRBV24-1; J: TRBJ2-1; size: .
DNA: TGTGCCATCAGTGTTTCAGGGGGCAATCAGCCCCAGCATTTT; CDR3: CAISVSGGNQPQHF; D: .; V: TRBV10-3; J: TRBJ1-5; size: once
DNA: TGTGCCAGCAGTTACGGGCAGACTAATGAAAAACTGTTTTTT; CDR3: CASSYGQTNEKLFF; D: .; V: TRBV6-5; J: TRBJ1-4; size: once
DNA: TGTGCCAGCAGCCGCTCCGCGACTAGCGGGACTTACAATGAGCAGTTCTTC; CDR3: CASSRSATSGTYNEQFF; D: TRBD2; V: TRBV11-2; J: TRBJ2-1; size: .
DNA: TGTGCCAGCAGGAAAGACAGGGACTCACCCCTCCACTTT; CDR3: CASRKDRDSPLHF; D: TRBD1; V: TRBV2; J: TRBJ1-6; size: .
DNA: TGTGCCTGGGTGACTAAACGGAACACTGAAGCTTTCTTT; CDR3: CAWVTKRNTEAFF; D: .; V: TRBV30; J: TRBJ1-1; size: .
DNA: TGTGCCAGCTCACCACCTTCAGGCTCAGCTTTCTTT; CDR3: CASSPPSGSAFF; D: .; V: TRBV18; J: TRBJ1-1; size: .
DNA: TGTGCTAGTGGTTTGGTTGGCGGACAACCTTCACCCCTCCACTTT; CDR3: CASGLVGGQPSPLHF; D: .; V: TRBV12-5; J: TRBJ1-6; size: .
DNA: TGTGCCAGCAGTAGGGGCTCCTACAATGAGCAGTTCTTC; CDR3: CASSRGSYNEQFF; D: .; V: TRBV2; J: TRBJ2-1; size: .
DNA: TGTGCCAGTAGCCAAACAGGGGGGAATTCACCCCTCCACTTT; CDR3: CASSQTGGNSPLHF; D: TRBD1; V: TRBV19; J: TRBJ1-6; size: .
DNA: TGTGCCAGTAGGGCAGGGGGTACCGGGGAGCTGTTTTTT; CDR3: CASRAGGTGELFF; D: TRBD1; V: TRBV19; J: TRBJ2-2; size: .
DNA: TGCGCCAGCAGCCAAGTGACAGGGGTACACGAGCAGTACTTC; CDR3: CASSQVTGVHEQYF; D: TRBD1; V: TRBV4-1; J: TRBJ2-7; size: .
DNA: TGTGCCAGCAGTCCGACAGGTCCTCTTGATTTGAGCGAGCAGTACTTC; CDR3: CASSPTGPLDLSEQYF; D: .; V: TRBV27; J: TRBJ2-7; size: .
DNA: TGTGCCAGCAGCTTCTCAGGGTACCTCCCCGCCAATGAGCAGTTCTTC; CDR3: CASSFSGYLPANEQFF; D: .; V: TRBV11-3; J: TRBJ2-1; size: once
DNA: TGTGCCAGCAGTGACCGGGACAGGGGAATCTACGAGCAGTACTTC; CDR3: CASSDRDRGIYEQYF; D: TRBD1; V: TRBV6-1; J: TRBJ2-7; size: .
DNA: TGTGCCAGCAGCATGGGGGGGGCAGTAAACTATGGCTACACCTTC; CDR3: CASSMGGAVNYGYTF; D: .; V: TRBV7-8; J: TRBJ1-2; size: .
DNA: TGTGCCAGCAGCTTAGGACCCCAAGGGGAGCAGTATTTT; CDR3: CASSLGPQGEQYF; D: .; V: TRBV7-2; J: TRBJ2-3; size: .